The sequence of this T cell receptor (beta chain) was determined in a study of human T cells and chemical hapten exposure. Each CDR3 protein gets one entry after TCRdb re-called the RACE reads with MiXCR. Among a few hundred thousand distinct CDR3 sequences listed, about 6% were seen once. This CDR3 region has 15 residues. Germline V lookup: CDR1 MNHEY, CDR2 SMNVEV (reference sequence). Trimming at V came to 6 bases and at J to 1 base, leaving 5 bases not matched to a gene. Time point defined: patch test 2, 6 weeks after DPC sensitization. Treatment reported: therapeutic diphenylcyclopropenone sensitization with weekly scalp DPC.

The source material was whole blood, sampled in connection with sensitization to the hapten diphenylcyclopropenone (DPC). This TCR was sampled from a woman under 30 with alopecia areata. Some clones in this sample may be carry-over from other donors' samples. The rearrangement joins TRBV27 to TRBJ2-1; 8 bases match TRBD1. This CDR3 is CASSWTGKSYNEQFF. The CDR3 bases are TGTGCCAGCAGCTGGACAGGGAAATCCTACAATGAGCAGTTCTTC.